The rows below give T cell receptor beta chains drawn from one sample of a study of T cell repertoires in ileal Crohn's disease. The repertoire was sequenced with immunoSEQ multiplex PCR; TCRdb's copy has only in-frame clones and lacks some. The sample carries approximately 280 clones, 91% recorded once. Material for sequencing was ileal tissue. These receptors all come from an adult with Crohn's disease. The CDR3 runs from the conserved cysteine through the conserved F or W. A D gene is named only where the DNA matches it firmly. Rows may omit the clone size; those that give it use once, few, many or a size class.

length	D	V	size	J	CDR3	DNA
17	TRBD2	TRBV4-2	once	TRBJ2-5	CASSPRTSGGSQETQYF	TGTGCCAGCAGCCCCCGGACTAGCGGGGGATCCCAAGAGACCCAGTACTTC
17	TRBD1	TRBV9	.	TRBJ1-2	CASSDGGGGQSYYGYTF	TGTGCCAGCAGCGATGGAGGAGGGGGCCAAAGTTACTATGGCTACACCTTC
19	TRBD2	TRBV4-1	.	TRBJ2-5	CASSPKLRLAGEEEETQYF	TGCGCCAGCAGCCCCAAACTAAGACTAGCGGGGGAGGAGGAAGAGACCCAGTACTTC
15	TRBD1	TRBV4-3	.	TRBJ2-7	CASSQDRDRGYEQYF	TGCGCCAGCAGCCAAGATCGGGACAGGGGCTACGAGCAGTACTTC
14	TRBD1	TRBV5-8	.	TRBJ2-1	CASSFSGGPNEQFF	TGTGCCAGCAGCTTCTCAGGGGGTCCTAATGAGCAGTTCTTC
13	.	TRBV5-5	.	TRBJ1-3	CASSSSSGNTIYF	TGTGCCAGCAGCTCGAGCTCTGGAAACACCATATATTTT
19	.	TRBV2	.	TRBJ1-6	CASTYSALWHSSYNSPLHF	TGTGCCAGCACCTACAGTGCCCTTTGGCATAGCTCCTATAATTCACCCCTCCACTTT
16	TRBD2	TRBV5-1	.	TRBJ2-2	CASSLGPSGGTGELFF	TGCGCCAGCAGCTTGGGACCTAGCGGGGGGACCGGGGAGCTGTTTTTT
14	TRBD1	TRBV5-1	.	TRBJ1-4	CASSLQGANEKLFF	TGCGCCAGCAGCTTGCAGGGGGCTAATGAAAAACTGTTTTTT
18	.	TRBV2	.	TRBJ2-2	CASSPGQRKAANTGELFF	TGTGCCAGCAGCCCGGGACAAAGAAAAGCAGCGAACACCGGGGAGCTGTTTTTT
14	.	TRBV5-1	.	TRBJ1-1	CASSRSLQGTEAFF	TGCGCCAGCAGCCGGAGCCTCCAGGGCACTGAAGCTTTCTTT
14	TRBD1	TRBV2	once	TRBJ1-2	CASRWGTARYGYTF	TGTGCCAGCAGGTGGGGGACAGCGCGATATGGCTACACCTTC
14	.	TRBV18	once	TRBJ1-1	CASSPQGTNTEAFF	TGTGCCAGCTCACCCCAGGGCACGAACACTGAAGCTTTCTTT
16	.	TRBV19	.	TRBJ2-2	CASSSIPGQNTGELFF	TGTGCCAGTAGTTCGATCCCGGGACAGAACACCGGGGAGCTGTTTTTT
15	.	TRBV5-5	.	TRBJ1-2	CASSLGQVANYGYTF	TGTGCCAGCAGCTTGGGGCAGGTCGCTAACTATGGCTACACCTTC
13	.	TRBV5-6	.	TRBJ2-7	CASSLTASYEQYF	TGTGCCAGCAGCTTGACAGCCTCCTACGAGCAGTACTTC
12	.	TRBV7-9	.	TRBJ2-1	CASSGQGNEQFF	TGTGCCAGCAGTGGTCAGGGGAATGAGCAGTTCTTC
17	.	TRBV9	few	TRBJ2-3	CASSGRGTAEYPDTQYF	TGTGCCAGCAGCGGTCGGGGGACCGCCGAATACCCGGATACGCAGTATTTT
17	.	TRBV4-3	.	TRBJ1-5	CASSQDSSRGGGQPQHF	TGCGCCAGCAGCCAAGATAGCAGCCGGGGAGGGGGACAGCCCCAGCATTTT
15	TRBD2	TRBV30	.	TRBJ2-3	CAWSVMTSGGYTQYF	TGTGCCTGGAGTGTAATGACTAGCGGGGGGTATACGCAGTATTTT
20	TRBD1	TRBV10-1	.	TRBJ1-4	CASSEPLLGKGALTNEKLFF	TGCGCCAGCAGTGAGCCCCTATTAGGGAAGGGGGCTTTGACTAATGAAAAACTGTTTTTT
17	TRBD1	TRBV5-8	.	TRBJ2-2	CASSLGLDRGSTGELFF	TGTGCCAGCAGCTTGGGGCTGGACAGGGGCAGCACCGGGGAGCTGTTTTTT
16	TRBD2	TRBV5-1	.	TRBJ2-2	CASSYVAGLNTGELFF	TGCGCCAGCAGTTATGTAGCGGGGTTGAACACCGGGGAGCTGTTTTTT
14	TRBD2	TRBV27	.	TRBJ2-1	CASSGGGSYNEQFF	TGTGCCAGCAGCGGGGGGGGATCCTACAATGAGCAGTTCTTC
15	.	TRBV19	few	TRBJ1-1	CASSIGEGDFTEAFF	TGTGCCAGTAGTATAGGTGAAGGAGATTTCACTGAAGCTTTCTTT
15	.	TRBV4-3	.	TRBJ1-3	CASSQDRNPGNTIYF	TGCGCCAGCAGCCAAGACAGGAACCCTGGAAACACCATATATTTT
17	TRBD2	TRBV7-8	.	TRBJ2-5	CASDLPIAGGIQETQYF	TGTGCCAGCGACCTACCCATAGCGGGGGGGATCCAAGAGACCCAGTACTTC
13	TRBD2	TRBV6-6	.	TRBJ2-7	CASSSVQRGEQYF	TGTGCCAGCAGTTCTGTCCAGCGGGGCGAGCAGTACTTC
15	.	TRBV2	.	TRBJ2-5	CASGDQGPRGETQYF	TGTGCCAGCGGAGACCAGGGACCCCGGGGGGAGACCCAGTACTTC
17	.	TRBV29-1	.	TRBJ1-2	CSVEITAGTTSRAGYTF	TGCAGCGTTGAAATAACCGCGGGGACTACTAGCAGGGCTGGCTACACCTTC
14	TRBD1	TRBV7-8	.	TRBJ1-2	CASSLDREDRGYTF	TGTGCCAGCAGCTTGGACAGGGAGGATCGTGGCTACACCTTC